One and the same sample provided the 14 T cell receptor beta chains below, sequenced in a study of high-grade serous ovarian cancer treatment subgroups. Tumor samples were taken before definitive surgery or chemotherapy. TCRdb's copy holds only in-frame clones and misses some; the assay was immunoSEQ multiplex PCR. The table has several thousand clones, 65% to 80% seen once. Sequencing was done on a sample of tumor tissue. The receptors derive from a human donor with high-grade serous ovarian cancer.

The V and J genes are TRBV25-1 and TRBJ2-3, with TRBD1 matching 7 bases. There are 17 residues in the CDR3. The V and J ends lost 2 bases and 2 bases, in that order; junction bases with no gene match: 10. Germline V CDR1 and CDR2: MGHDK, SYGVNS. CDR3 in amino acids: CASSEIDRDSPTDTQYF. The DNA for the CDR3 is TGTGCCAGCAGTGAAATAGACCGGGACAGCCCCACAGATACGCAGTATTTT.

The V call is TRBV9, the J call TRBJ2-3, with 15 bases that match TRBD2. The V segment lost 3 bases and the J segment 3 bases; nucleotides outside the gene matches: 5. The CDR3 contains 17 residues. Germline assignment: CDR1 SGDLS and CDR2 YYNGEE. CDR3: CASSEPGTSGRTDTQYF. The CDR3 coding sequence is TGTGCCAGCAGCGAACCCGGGACTAGCGGGAGGACAGATACGCAGTATTTT.

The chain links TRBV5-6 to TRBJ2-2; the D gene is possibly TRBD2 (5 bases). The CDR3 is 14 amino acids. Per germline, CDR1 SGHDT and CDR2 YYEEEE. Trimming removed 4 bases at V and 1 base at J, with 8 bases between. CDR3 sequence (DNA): TGTGCCAGCAGCAACGGGGTGAACACCGGGGAGCTGTTTTTT. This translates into CASSNGVNTGELFF. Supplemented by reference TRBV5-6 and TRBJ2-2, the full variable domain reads DAGVTQSPTHLIKTRGQQVTLRCSPKSGHDTVSWYQQALGQGPQFIFQYYEEEERQRGNFPDRFSGHQFPNYSSELNVNALLLGDSALYLCASSNGVNTGELFFGEGSRLTVL.

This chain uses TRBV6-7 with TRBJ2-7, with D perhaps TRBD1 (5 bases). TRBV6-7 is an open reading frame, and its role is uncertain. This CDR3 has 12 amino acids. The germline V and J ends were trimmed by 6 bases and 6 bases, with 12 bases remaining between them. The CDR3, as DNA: TGTGCCAGCAGGTACAGGTTAGGCGAGCAGTACTTC. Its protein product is CASRYRLGEQYF.

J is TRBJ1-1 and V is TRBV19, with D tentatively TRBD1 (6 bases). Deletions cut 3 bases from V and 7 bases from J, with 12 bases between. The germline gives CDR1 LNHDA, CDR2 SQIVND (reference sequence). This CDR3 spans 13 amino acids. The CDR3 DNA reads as TGTGCCAGTAGTATCTGGGGGCGGATTGAAGCTTTCTTT. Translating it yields CASSIWGRIEAFF.

CDR3: CASSVDPSPQREQYF. The CDR3 DNA sequence: TGTGCCAGCAGCGTAGACCCCAGTCCTCAACGGGAGCAGTACTTC. This chain connects TRBV9 to TRBJ2-7; D gene uncertain. Germline CDR1 SGDLS, CDR2 YYNGEE. The V end was cut by 0 bases, the J end by 7 bases, with 17 bases between. CDR3 length equals 15 residues.

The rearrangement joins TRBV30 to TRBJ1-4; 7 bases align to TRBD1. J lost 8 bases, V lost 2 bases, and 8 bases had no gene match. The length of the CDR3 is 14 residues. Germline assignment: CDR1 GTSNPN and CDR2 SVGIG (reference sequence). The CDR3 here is CAWSPLRGREKLFF. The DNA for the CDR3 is TGTGCCTGGAGTCCCCTAAGGGGGCGGGAAAAACTGTTTTTT.

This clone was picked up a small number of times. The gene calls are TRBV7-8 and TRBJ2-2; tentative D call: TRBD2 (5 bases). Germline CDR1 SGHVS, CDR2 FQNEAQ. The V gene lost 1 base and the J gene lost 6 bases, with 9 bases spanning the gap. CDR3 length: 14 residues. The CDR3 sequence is CASSLVATSGELFF. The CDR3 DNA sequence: TGTGCCAGCAGCTTAGTAGCGACTTCCGGGGAGCTGTTTTTT.

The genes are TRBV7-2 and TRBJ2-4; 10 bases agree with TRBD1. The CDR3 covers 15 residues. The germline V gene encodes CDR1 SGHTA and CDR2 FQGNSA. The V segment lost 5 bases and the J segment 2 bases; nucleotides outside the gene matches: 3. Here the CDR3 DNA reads TGTGCCAGCAGCCGGGACAGGGGAACCAAAAACATTCAGTACTTC. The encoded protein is CASSRDRGTKNIQYF.

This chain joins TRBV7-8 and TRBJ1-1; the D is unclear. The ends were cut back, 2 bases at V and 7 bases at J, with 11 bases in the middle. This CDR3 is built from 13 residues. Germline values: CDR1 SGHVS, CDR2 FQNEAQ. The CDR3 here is CASSLSGGLEAFF. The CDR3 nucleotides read TGTGCCAGCAGCTTATCGGGTGGGCTTGAAGCTTTCTTT.

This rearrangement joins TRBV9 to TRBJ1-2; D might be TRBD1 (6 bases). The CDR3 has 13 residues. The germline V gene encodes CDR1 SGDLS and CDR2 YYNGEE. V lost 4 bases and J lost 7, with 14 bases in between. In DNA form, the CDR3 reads TGTGCCAGCAGCTATGAAGGGGGGGGTGGCTACACCTTC. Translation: CASSYEGGGGYTF.

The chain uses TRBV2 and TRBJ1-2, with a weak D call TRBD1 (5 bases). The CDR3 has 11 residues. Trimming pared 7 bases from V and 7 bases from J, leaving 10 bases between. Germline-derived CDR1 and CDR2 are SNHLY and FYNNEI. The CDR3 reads CASKGKGGYTF. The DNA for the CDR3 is TGTGCCAGCAAGGGGAAAGGTGGCTACACCTTC. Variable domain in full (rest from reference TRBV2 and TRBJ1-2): EPEVTQTPSHQVTQMGQEVILRCVPISNHLYFYWYRQILGQKVEFLVSFYNNEISEKSEIFDDQFSVERPDGSNFTLKIRSTKLEDSAMYFCASKGKGGYTFGSGTRLTVV.

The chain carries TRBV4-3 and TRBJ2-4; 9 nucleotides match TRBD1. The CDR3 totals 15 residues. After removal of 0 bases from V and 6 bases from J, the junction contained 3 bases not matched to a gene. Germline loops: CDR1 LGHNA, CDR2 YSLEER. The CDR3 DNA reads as TGCGCCAGCAGCCAAGATAGACAGGGGGTAAACATTCAGTACTTC. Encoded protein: CASSQDRQGVNIQYF.

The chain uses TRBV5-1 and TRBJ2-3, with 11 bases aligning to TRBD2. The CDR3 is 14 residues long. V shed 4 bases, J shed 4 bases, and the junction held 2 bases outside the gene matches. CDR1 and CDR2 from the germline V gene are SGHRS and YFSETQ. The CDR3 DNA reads TGCGCCAGCAGCGTACTAGCGGGGGCAGATACGCAGTATTTT. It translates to CASSVLAGADTQYF.